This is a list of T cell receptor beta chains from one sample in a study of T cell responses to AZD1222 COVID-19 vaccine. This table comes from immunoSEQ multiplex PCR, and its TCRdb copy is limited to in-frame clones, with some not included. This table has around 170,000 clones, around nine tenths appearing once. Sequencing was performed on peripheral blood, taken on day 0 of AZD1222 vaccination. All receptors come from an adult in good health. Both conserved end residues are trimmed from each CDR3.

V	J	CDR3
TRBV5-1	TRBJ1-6	ASSPDGQGRSPLH
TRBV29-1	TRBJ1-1	SVTPFQNTEAF
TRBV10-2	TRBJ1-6	ASSESGTRSSPLH
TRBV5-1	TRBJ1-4	ASSGGLINEKLF
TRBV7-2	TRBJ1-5	ASSGRASNQPQH
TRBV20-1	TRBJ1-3	SASEGGNRNTIY
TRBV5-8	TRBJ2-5	ASNPEVLQETQY
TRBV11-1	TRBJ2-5	ASSLQETQY
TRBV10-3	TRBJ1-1	AISLGGAMNTEAF
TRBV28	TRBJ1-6	ASSSWTLVDSPLH
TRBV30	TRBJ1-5	AWSRQWGNQPQH
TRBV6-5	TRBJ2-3	ASRETGSTDTQY
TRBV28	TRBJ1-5	ASSLMTGKNQPQH
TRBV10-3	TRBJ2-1	AISTSGGAPHEQF
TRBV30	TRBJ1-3	AWSPGAGNTIY
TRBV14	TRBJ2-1	ASSQLSLDNEQF
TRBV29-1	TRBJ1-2	SVEASGQVIYGYT
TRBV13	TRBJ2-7	ASSSIRDITEQY
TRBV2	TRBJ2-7	ASSELWVGEQY
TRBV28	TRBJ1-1	ASSRVSFSRPTEAF
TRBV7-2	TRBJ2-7	ASSARDRYEQY
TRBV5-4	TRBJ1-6	ASSFKGQDSPLH
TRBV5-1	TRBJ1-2	ASRTWTSTYGYT
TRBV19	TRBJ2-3	ASSIRLAGSFDTQY
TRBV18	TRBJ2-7	ASSPGPLHEQY
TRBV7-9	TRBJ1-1	ASSLLGAARDTEAF
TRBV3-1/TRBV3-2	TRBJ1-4	ASSPLRQTTNEKLF
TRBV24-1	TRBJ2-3	ATSSGQGVTDTQY
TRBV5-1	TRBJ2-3	ASSPSGTLVNTQY
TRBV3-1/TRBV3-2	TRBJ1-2	ASSQERHRDGYT
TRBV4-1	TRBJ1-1	ASSQEGGGTEAF
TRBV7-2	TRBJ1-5	ASSLVGASNQPQH
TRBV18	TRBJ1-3	ASSPSGVSGNTIY
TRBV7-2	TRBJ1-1	ASSPLTVNRGAF
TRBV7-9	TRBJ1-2	ASSPRTGRSNYGYT
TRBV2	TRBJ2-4	ASSRDLLAHIQY
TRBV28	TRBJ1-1	ASSLYLGRNTEAF
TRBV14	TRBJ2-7	ASSQVGTDSAD
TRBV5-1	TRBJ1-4	ASSLAGGDYEKLF
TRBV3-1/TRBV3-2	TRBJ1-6	ASSQEGRISPLH
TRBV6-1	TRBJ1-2	ASTLGEEIYGYT
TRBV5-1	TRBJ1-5	ASSSPGQPQH
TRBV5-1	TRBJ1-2	ASSTGSNYGYT
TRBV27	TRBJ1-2	ASSLSSRPWGTDGYT
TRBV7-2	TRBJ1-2	ASSFHGMSGYT
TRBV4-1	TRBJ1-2	ASSAPTRQNYGYT
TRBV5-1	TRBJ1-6	ASSLRTDSYNSPLH
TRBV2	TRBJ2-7	ASSPLMNEQY
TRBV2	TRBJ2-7	ANYISRPPYEQY
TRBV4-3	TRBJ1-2	ASSQDGRQGPTYGYT
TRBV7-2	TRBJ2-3	ASRAGARSTDTQY
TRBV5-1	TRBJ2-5	ASSYQETQY